The clone carrying this T cell receptor (beta chain) was picked up one time. Its antigen is currently unknown. The PCR made use of 60 Vbeta and 13 Jbeta primers. Here immunoSEQ multiplex PCR was the method, and the copy in TCRdb shows in-frame clones only, minus some. The sample shows roughly 110,000 clones, around 82% of them seen only once. The data stem from a study of cytomegalovirus exposure and HLA in healthy donors. Overall study results and limits: A later analysis linked a missense DCLRE1C variant to TCR beta V- and J-gene trimming. A later analysis, which compared TCR beta chains of equal frequency, found the HLA-associated ones more clonally expanded.

Germline values: CDR1 SEHNR, CDR2 FQNEAQ (reference sequence). There are 15 residues in the CDR3. Trimming left V 2 bases short and J 3 bases short, with 13 bases between. Material for sequencing was PBMCs. The sequence derives from a woman aged 30 to 39 in good health and CMV-seropositive. V gene TRBV7-9 combines with J gene TRBJ1-2; possible D gene TRBD1, 6 bases. The CDR3 loop is CASSLSGTLDYGYTF. The CDR3 DNA is TGTGCCAGCAGCTTATCCGGGACATTGGACTATGGCTACACCTTC.